This paragraph covers one TCR beta chain sequence. Sequencing was performed with immunoSEQ multiplex PCR; in TCRdb, only in-frame clones are kept and a portion is missing. The sample holds around 89,000 clones, approximately 82% seen once. These data belong to a study of control samples from healthy donors and cancer patients. The CDR3 spans 13 residues. Germline assignment: CDR1 MNHNS and CDR2 SASEGT. The V end was cut by 2 bases, the J end by 8 bases, with 9 bases between. This sequence originates from a woman aged 60-75 years in good health. The chain has TRBV6-1 and TRBJ1-4; D is unclear. The specimen sequenced was blood. Written as DNA, the CDR3 is TGTGCCAGCAGTGAAAGTCACTGGGAAAAACTGTTTTTT. Translation: CASSESHWEKLFF.